This T cell receptor (beta chain) derives from a study of cytomegalovirus exposure and HLA in healthy donors. The CDR3 totals 18 residues. Germline V gives CDR1 LNHNV, CDR2 YYDKDF (reference sequence). V was pared by 3 bases and J by 0 bases, with 8 bases of the junction left unmatched. The study ran its PCR with 60 Vbeta and 13 Jbeta primers. TCRdb keeps only in-frame clones here, not all; method: immunoSEQ multiplex PCR. The sample lists around 140,000 clones; 77% were seen once. The study, taken as a whole, reports: A later analysis found that most CMV-associated TCR beta chains appeared HLA-restricted.

For this clone: Its antigen is unknown.

V is TRBV15 and J is TRBJ1-4; 9 bases align to TRBD1. Sequencing input: PBMCs. The sequence came from a male donor in good health and CMV-seropositive. DNA of the CDR3: TGTGCCACCAGCAGGCCGGGACAGGGCTTTTCAACTAATGAAAAACTGTTTTTT. Translation: CATSRPGQGFSTNEKLFF. Full variable domain (missing parts from reference TRBV15 and TRBJ1-4): DAMVIQNPRYQVTQFGKPVTLSCSQTLNHNVMYWYQQKSSQAPKLLFHYYDKDFNNEADTPDNFQSRRPNTSFCFLDIRSPGLGDTAMYLCATSRPGQGFSTNEKLFFGSGTQLSVL.